This TCR beta chain was identified in a study of CD8+ T cells in alopecia areata. As for the study in general: Tofacitinib ran for 6 to 18 months before 6 months off drug.

Sample treatment: oral pan-JAK inhibitor, 5-10 mg twice daily. Once RNA had been extracted, it was reverse transcribed into cDNA to act as the sequencing template. This table comes from immunoSEQ multiplex PCR, and its TCRdb copy is limited to in-frame clones, with some not included. The top ten hold under 35% of the sample, which has some 110,000 clones, approximately 59% seen once. About this clone itself: What it recognizes is unknown.

Findings and limits, study-wide: Scalp data also include sequences from resident alphabeta T cells of normal skin. Patients showed less clear TCR sequence sharing than mice, possibly partly because of HLA diversity. Lesional scalp, notably in alopecia totalis/universalis, had clonality above that of normal scalp.

CDR1 and CDR2 (germline): ENHRY, SYGVKD. The CDR3 runs 15 residues. Trimming took off 0 bases at V and 1 base at J, with 9 bases between the two ends. This receptor was taken from a human donor with alopecia areata. The chain combines TRBV10-3 with TRBJ2-5; D is undetermined. Sequencing used CD8+ T cells sorted from blood, obtained at week 4, from a patient treated with tofacitinib. The CDR3: CAISESTVAQETQYF. The CDR3, as DNA: TGTGCCATCAGTGAGTCGACGGTGGCCCAAGAGACCCAGTACTTC.